This entry lists 22 T cell receptor beta chains sequenced from one sample in a study of blood T cell repertoires in COVID-19. TCRdb's copy holds only in-frame clones and misses some; the assay was immunoSEQ multiplex PCR. The profile shows over 130,000 clones, 84% of them singletons. Sequencing was carried out using peripheral blood. These receptors were obtained from a man aged 30-40 years with COVID-19, enrolled during active disease.

This clone was observed a few times. The CDR3 DNA reads as TGTGCCAGCTCACCGCGGAGGGCCCACACCGGGGAGCTGTTTTTT. Translation gives CASSPRRAHTGELFF. The V gene is TRBV18, the J gene TRBJ2-2; D is possibly TRBD2 (6 bases). CDR1 KGHSH and CDR2 LQKENI come from the germline V gene. V was trimmed by 3 bases and J by 3 bases, leaving 11 bases between them. This CDR3 comprises 15 residues.

The chain couples TRBV7-2 to TRBJ1-1, with 8 bases identical to TRBD1. The CDR3 is 13 amino acids. Germline CDR1 SGHTA, CDR2 FQGNSA. V was pared by 1 base and J by 11 bases, with 6 bases of the junction left unmatched. CDR3 DNA: TGTGCCAGCAGCTTAGACCCTACAGGGGGGGCTTTCTTT. This translates into CASSLDPTGGAFF.

The chain carries TRBV3-1 (or the pseudogene TRBV3-2) and TRBJ1-5; tentative D call: TRBD1 (5 bases). Per germline, CDR1 LGHDT and CDR2 YNNKEL (reference sequence). The CDR3 runs 15 residues. Deletions cut 1 base from V and 7 bases from J, with 14 bases between. Written as DNA, the CDR3 is TGTGCCAGCAGCCAAGGGTCGGGAGGGGCCCAGCCCCAGCATTTT. Translation: CASSQGSGGAQPQHF.

The genes are TRBV7-2 and TRBJ2-1; 13 nucleotides match TRBD2. The germline V gene encodes CDR1 SGHTA and CDR2 FQGNSA. The trim removed 7 bases at V and 9 bases at J, leaving 9 bases unmatched. The CDR3 covers 15 residues. CDR3 bases: TGTGCCAGCACTCCATGGACTAGCGGGAGCATTGAGCAGTTCTTC. It yields the protein CASTPWTSGSIEQFF.

This clone has a handful of counts. The chain joins TRBV30 to TRBJ1-1; D may be TRBD1 (6 bases). The germline gives CDR1 GTSNPN, CDR2 SVGIG (reference sequence). V dropped 0 bases and J dropped 5 bases, with 10 bases sitting between them. The CDR3 consists of 13 residues. The CDR3 here is CAWSVAGDTEAFF. CDR3 nucleotides: TGTGCCTGGAGTGTAGCAGGGGATACTGAAGCTTTCTTT. The complete variable domain, with remaining parts taken from reference TRBV30 and TRBJ1-1, reads SQTIHQWPATLVQPVGSPLSLECTVEGTSNPNLYWYRQAAGRGLQLLFYSVGIGQISSEVPQNLSASRPQDRQFILSSKKLLLSDSGFYLCAWSVAGDTEAFFGQGTRLTVV.

This chain connects TRBV30 to TRBJ1-1; 8 bases match TRBD1. CDR1 and CDR2 (germline): GTSNPN, SVGIG (reference sequence). The CDR3 totals 14 residues. V gave up 4 bases and J gave up 5 bases; unmatched junction bases: 9. The CDR3 DNA reads TGTGCCTGGAACAAAGGACAGGGAAGGACTGAAGCTTTCTTT. This gives the protein CAWNKGQGRTEAFF.

The CDR3: CASSAGLGDWDEQFF. The CDR3 DNA reads TGTGCCAGCAGCGCGGGACTAGGGGACTGGGATGAGCAGTTCTTC. The chain couples TRBV9 to TRBJ2-1, with TRBD2 matching 8 bases. CDR3 length equals 15 residues. With 3 bases clipped from V and 8 bases from J, the junction kept 10 bases outside the gene matches. Germline lookup yields CDR1 SGDLS and CDR2 YYNGEE.

This clone was recorded only once. The chain combines TRBV19 with TRBJ2-1; D perhaps matches TRBD1 (5 bases). The CDR3 runs 14 residues. Germline CDR1 reads LNHDA; CDR2 reads SQIVND (reference sequence). The V and J ends lost 7 bases and 2 bases respectively, with 12 bases between them. CDR3 nucleotides: TGTGCCAGTACCCCAGGGCAGACCTACAATGAGCAGTTCTTC. Translated, it gives CASTPGQTYNEQFF.

The chain uses TRBV3-1 (or the pseudogene TRBV3-2) and TRBJ2-5; 14 nucleotides agree with TRBD2. The CDR3 length is 16 residues. Germline V gene sequence: CDR1 LGHDT, CDR2 YNNKEL (reference sequence). J gave up 4 bases and V 4 bases, and 5 bases lay outside the gene matches. This CDR3 is CASSPYGTSGRETQYF. The CDR3 nucleotides are TGTGCCAGCAGCCCCTATGGGACTAGCGGGAGAGAGACCCAGTACTTC.

The chain employs TRBV19 and TRBJ1-4, with D maybe TRBD1 (5 bases). Trimming left V 3 bases short and J 5 bases short, with 10 bases between. There are 14 residues in the CDR3. Germline V CDR1 and CDR2: LNHDA, SQIVND (reference sequence). The CDR3 spells CASSMDTENEKLFF. The CDR3 nucleotides are TGTGCCAGTAGTATGGACACCGAAAATGAAAAACTGTTTTTT. The full variable domain, its missing parts supplied by reference TRBV19 and TRBJ1-4, is DGGITQSPKYLFRKEGQNVTLSCEQNLNHDAMYWYRQDPGQGLRLIYYSQIVNDFQKGDIAEGYSVSREKKESFPLTVTSAQKNPTAFYLCASSMDTENEKLFFGSGTQLSVL.

The chain employs TRBV10-1 and TRBJ2-7; TRBD1 matches 7 bases. CDR3 length: 16 residues. Germline lookup yields CDR1 WNHNN and CDR2 SYGVQD (reference sequence). V was clipped by 0 bases and J by 2 bases; unmatched bases: 7. The CDR3, as DNA: TGCGCCAGCAGTGAGTCTCTGACAGGGAGTACCTACGAGCAGTACTTC. Its protein product is CASSESLTGSTYEQYF.

This rearrangement joins TRBV4-3 to TRBJ2-1, with TRBD2 as a possible D gene (5 bases). The V end was cut by 0 bases, the J end by 7 bases, with 16 bases between. The CDR3 extends over 16 amino acids. The germline gives CDR1 LGHNA, CDR2 YSLEER. This CDR3 is CASSQDRRPFPNEQFF. CDR3 sequence (DNA): TGCGCCAGCAGCCAAGATCGGAGGCCCTTCCCGAATGAGCAGTTCTTC.

The chain combines TRBV18 with TRBJ1-4, with 10 bases aligning to TRBD1. From germline, CDR1 is KGHSH and CDR2 LQKENI. The CDR3 loop spans 14 amino acids. The V gene end was trimmed by 5 bases and the J gene end by 10 bases; junction bases not matched to a gene: 7. The CDR3 reads CASSAVTGGLKLFF. The DNA for the CDR3 is TGTGCCAGCTCAGCGGTGACAGGGGGCTTAAAACTGTTTTTT.

The CDR3 loop is CASSERQGYTDTQYF. CDR3 nucleotide sequence: TGTGCCAGCAGCGAAAGACAGGGATACACAGATACGCAGTATTTT. V is TRBV9 and J is TRBJ2-3, with 7 bases identical to TRBD1. With 3 bases clipped from V and 2 bases from J, the junction kept 6 bases outside the gene matches. The CDR3 is 15 amino acids. Germline values: CDR1 SGDLS, CDR2 YYNGEE.

This clone was seen a single time. J is TRBJ2-3 and V is TRBV23-1; D may be TRBD1 (5 bases). TRBV23-1 is annotated as an ORF whose role is uncertain. This CDR3 contains 14 residues. Trimming cost V 3 bases and J 0 bases, with 7 bases left between them. CDR3 loop: CASSHWGSTDTQYF. In DNA, the CDR3 is TGCGCCAGCAGTCATTGGGGCAGCACAGATACGCAGTATTTT.

This chain links TRBV7-2 with TRBJ2-5; D remains unclear. The CDR3 spans 15 residues. CDR1 is SGHTA and CDR2 is FQGNSA in the germline V gene. Between the trimmed V and J ends, which lost 1 base and 5 bases, there was a span of 14 bases. The CDR3 loop is CASSLVSGSGETQYF. DNA of the CDR3: TGTGCCAGCAGCTTAGTATCCGGGTCTGGGGAGACCCAGTACTTC.

The chain employs TRBV28 and TRBJ2-4, with D possibly being TRBD1 (6 bases). Germline V lookup: CDR1 MDHEN, CDR2 SYDVKM. With 3 bases removed from V and 9 bases from J, the gap between germline ends came to 15 bases. CDR3 length equals 14 residues. DNA of the CDR3: TGTGCCAGCAGTTTGAGAACAGGGTTAGGCATTCAGTACTTC. This encodes CASSLRTGLGIQYF.

The chain links TRBV2 to TRBJ2-3, with no clear D. The V end was cut by 4 bases, the J end by 0 bases, with 5 bases between. The CDR3 spans 13 residues. Germline V lookup: CDR1 SNHLY, CDR2 FYNNEI. CDR3: CASSVTSTDTQYF. Written as DNA, the CDR3 is TGTGCCAGCAGTGTAACTAGCACAGATACGCAGTATTTT. The complete variable domain, with remaining parts taken from reference TRBV2 and TRBJ2-3, reads EPEVTQTPSHQVTQMGQEVILRCVPISNHLYFYWYRQILGQKVEFLVSFYNNEISEKSEIFDDQFSVERPDGSNFTLKIRSTKLEDSAMYFCASSVTSTDTQYFGPGTRLTVL.

The V and J genes are TRBV3-1 (or the pseudogene TRBV3-2) and TRBJ1-1; D perhaps matches TRBD1 (6 bases). The CDR3 sequence is 14 residues long. V was trimmed by 1 base and J by 6 bases, leaving 12 bases between them. In germline, CDR1 is LGHDT, CDR2 YNNKEL (reference sequence). CDR3 nucleotides: TGTGCCAGCAGCCAAGTAGAGGGGGGGCCTGAAGCTTTCTTT. As protein: CASSQVEGGPEAFF.

The rearrangement uses TRBV2 and TRBJ1-1, with 11 bases matching TRBD1. V trimming: 6 bases; J trimming: 6 bases; junction bases outside the gene matches: 12. Germline lookup yields CDR1 SNHLY and CDR2 FYNNEI. The CDR3 length is 16 residues. CDR3 DNA sequence: TGTGCCAGCAGAGCCGGGACAGGGGGTAAGGGGGCTGAAGCTTTCTTT. Its protein product is CASRAGTGGKGAEAFF.

The chain uses TRBV5-1 and TRBJ2-2; 9 nucleotides align to TRBD1. Trimming removed 4 bases from V and 5 bases from J; junction bases left unmatched: 6. Germline V gene data show CDR1 as SGHRS and CDR2 as YFSETQ. CDR3 length: 15 amino acids. The CDR3 DNA reads as TGCGCCAGCAGCGGCCAGACAGGGGGTACCGGGGAGCTGTTTTTT. Translation gives CASSGQTGGTGELFF.

CDR3 sequence (DNA): TGTGCCAGCAGTTACCGGGGCACCGGGGAGCTGTTTTTT. Translated, it gives CASSYRGTGELFF. V and J are TRBV6-5 and TRBJ2-2; D is perhaps TRBD2 (5 bases). This CDR3 region has 13 residues. Germline CDR1 reads MNHEY; CDR2 reads SVGAGI. Trimming shortened V by 2 bases and J by 4 bases, and 5 bases separated the two germline ends.